The source of this TCR beta chain is a study of blood T cell repertoires in COVID-19. Study-level information: T cells, B-cell-depleted T cells, or PBMCs supplied cDNA or gDNA.

Here immunoSEQ multiplex PCR was the method, and the copy in TCRdb shows in-frame clones only, minus some. The table has around 270,000 clones, 75% to 90% seen once. This CDR3 is built from 13 residues. Trimming pared 6 bases from V and 1 base from J, leaving 9 bases between. Per the germline V gene, CDR1 is MNHEY and CDR2 is SMNVEV (reference sequence). The gene calls are TRBV27 and TRBJ1-1; D is possibly TRBD1 (5 bases). The clonotype originates from a man aged 35-49 years with acute or convalescent COVID-19. The sequencing sample was made of peripheral blood. CDR3 in amino acids: CASRSDRNTEAFF. CDR3 DNA: TGTGCCAGCAGATCCGACAGGAACACTGAAGCTTTCTTT.